These T cell receptor beta chains were read from a single sample in a study. TCRdb fed the 5' RACE reads into MiXCR, producing one record per CDR3 protein. The sample lists tens of thousands of distinct CDR3 sequences, 24% seen once, with roughly 3% in the top ten. Sequencing input: tumor-infiltrating naive CD4+ T cells sorted from the breast tumor. The receptor source for this set is a female donor with breast cancer. Each CDR3 is given with its conserved first and last residue. The D gene is left open where the match is weak. Some rows mark clone size as missing; the rest say once, few, many or name a class of expanded clone.

v_gene	d_gene	j_gene	len	abundance	CDR3nt	CDR3aa
TRBV11-2	.	TRBJ2-1	15	.	TGTGCCAGCAGCCCGTGGCAGGGGAGGGTAAATGAGCAGTTCTTC	CASSPWQGRVNEQFF
TRBV5-1	.	TRBJ1-5	16	few	TGCGCCAGCAGCCTGGACGGGGACTATAGCAATCAGCCCCAGCATTTT	CASSLDGDYSNQPQHF
TRBV9	.	TRBJ2-1	16	.	TGTGCCAGCAGCGTAGTGTGGGAGTGGGTTTTCAATGAGCAGTTCTTC	CASSVVWEWVFNEQFF
TRBV3-1	TRBD1	TRBJ1-1	11	.	TGTGCCAGCAGCAGACAGGGGGAAGCTTTCTTT	CASSRQGEAFF
TRBV5-1	.	TRBJ2-7	13	.	TGCGCCAGCAGCCAGGCGACATACTACGAGCAGTACTTC	CASSQATYYEQYF
TRBV5-1	.	TRBJ2-1	18	.	TGCGCCAGCAGTCGGACAGGGGGCAAGCGGGAGGGCCTTAGTGAGCAGTTCTTC	CASSRTGGKREGLSEQFF
TRBV11-2	TRBD2	TRBJ2-7	15	few	TGTGCCAGCAGCACGGGACTAGCGGGAGTTTACGAGCAGTACTTC	CASSTGLAGVYEQYF
TRBV20-1	.	TRBJ1-1	12	few	TGCGCTAACCGACAGGTCAACACTGAAGCTTTCTTT	CANRQVNTEAFF
TRBV4-2	.	TRBJ2-2	14	many	TGTGCCAGCAGCCAGGCCGGGCGCACCGGGGAGCTGTTTTTT	CASSQAGRTGELFF
TRBV28	TRBD1	TRBJ1-1	13	few	TGTGCCAGCAGGCCGACAGGGTCCACTGAAGCTTTCTTT	CASRPTGSTEAFF
TRBV5-1	.	TRBJ2-1	15	many	TGCGCCAGCCGACCCAGGCAGGTTTCATACAATGAGCAGTTCTTC	CASRPRQVSYNEQFF
TRBV12-3/TRBV12-4	.	TRBJ2-2	13	many	TGTGCCAGCAGAGCGGGGAACACCGGGGAGCTGTTTTTT	CASRAGNTGELFF
TRBV20-1	.	TRBJ2-3	13	many	TGCAGTGCTAGACAAGCGGACACAGATACGCAGTATTTT	CSARQADTDTQYF
TRBV7-2	.	TRBJ1-6	15	.	TGTGCCAGCAGCTTAGAGCAGGGGAGCAATTCACCCCTCCACTTT	CASSLEQGSNSPLHF
TRBV6-1	.	TRBJ1-6	12	.	TGTGCCAGCAGCCACAGGGTTGCACCCCTCCACTTT	CASSHRVAPLHF
TRBV7-9	TRBD1	TRBJ1-5	17	many	TGTGCCAGCAGCTTTTGGACAGGGGGGTTTGGCAATCAGCCCCAGCATTTT	CASSFWTGGFGNQPQHF
TRBV4-3	.	TRBJ2-3	15	.	TGCGCCAGCAGCCAAGACAGCGAGGGCACAGATACGCAGTATTTT	CASSQDSEGTDTQYF
TRBV7-3	TRBD2	TRBJ2-7	14	.	TGTGCCAGCAGCTTAAGAGCGGGAGACCACGAGCAGTACTTC	CASSLRAGDHEQYF
TRBV7-9	.	TRBJ1-4	13	many	TGTGCCAGCAGGGGGCAGGTGGATGAAAAACTGTTTTTT	CASRGQVDEKLFF
TRBV18	TRBD1	TRBJ2-1	16	few	TGTGCCAGCTCACCACCGCAGGGGGCCTCCTCTAATGAGCAGTTCTTC	CASSPPQGASSNEQFF
TRBV7-2	.	TRBJ2-5	14	.	TGTGCCAGCAGCAGATCGGGAGTGTCAGAGACCCAGTACTTC	CASSRSGVSETQYF
TRBV7-8	TRBD2	TRBJ2-2	15	few	TGTGCCAGCAGCGTGACGGGAGGTTTCACCGGGGAGCTGTTTTTT	CASSVTGGFTGELFF
TRBV7-2	TRBD1	TRBJ2-1	14	.	TGTGCCAGCAGCACCAGACAGGGGGCCTATGAGCAGTTCTTC	CASSTRQGAYEQFF
TRBV5-1	TRBD1	TRBJ2-1	14	.	TGCGCCAGCAGCTGGGGGGACAGGGGAATAGAGCAGTTCTTC	CASSWGDRGIEQFF
TRBV12-3/TRBV12-4	TRBD1	TRBJ2-1	14	.	TGTGCCAGCAAGAGGGGACAGGGGATTTATGAGCAGTTCTTC	CASKRGQGIYEQFF
TRBV4-1	TRBD1	TRBJ2-1	15	once	TGCGCCAGCAGCCAGGGGACAGAAAGAGACAATGAGCAGTTCTTC	CASSQGTERDNEQFF
TRBV27	.	TRBJ1-5	15	.	TGTGCCAGCAGTCTTCAGAAAGGGGCAAATCAGCCCCAGCATTTT	CASSLQKGANQPQHF
TRBV5-1	.	TRBJ2-1	11	once	TGCGCCAGCAGCTTGGCGCTTGAGCAGTTCTTC	CASSLALEQFF
TRBV7-2	.	TRBJ2-2	13	.	TGTGCCAGCAGCTCCTACTTATACGGGGAGCTGTTTTTT	CASSSYLYGELFF
TRBV28	.	TRBJ1-2	16	.	TGTGCCAGCAGAGCAGTCCGGGACGGCGGAAACTATGGCTACACCTTC	CASRAVRDGGNYGYTF
TRBV29-1	TRBD1	TRBJ2-3	16	.	TGCAGCGTTGACGGGCTGGAGGACAGGGGGCTGGATACGCAGTATTTT	CSVDGLEDRGLDTQYF
TRBV29-1	TRBD1	TRBJ2-5	13	few	TGCAGCGTCCCGGGACAGTTACAAGAGACCCAGTACTTC	CSVPGQLQETQYF
TRBV6-1	.	TRBJ2-5	17	.	TGTGCCAGCAGTGACGGACAGGGCGGGAGCGGGAAAGAGACCCAGTACTTC	CASSDGQGGSGKETQYF
TRBV7-3	.	TRBJ2-1	14	.	TGTGCCAGCAGCCCGGAGTGGGGGAACAATGAGCAGTTCTTC	CASSPEWGNNEQFF
TRBV25-1	.	TRBJ2-7	12	few	TGTGCCAGCAGTGAAGATTTGGCAGAGCAGTACTTC	CASSEDLAEQYF
TRBV5-1	.	TRBJ1-5	15	few	TGCGCCAGCAGCTTTGCGGGAGCTAGCAATCAGCCCCAGCATTTT	CASSFAGASNQPQHF
TRBV6-4	.	TRBJ2-1	16	.	TGTGCCAGCAGTGACTCCGCGGTTGCCTCCTACAATGAGCAGTTCTTC	CASSDSAVASYNEQFF
TRBV6-4	.	TRBJ2-1	14	.	TGTGCCAGCAGTGTCCAGAGTGCCGGCGGTAAGCAGTTCTTC	CASSVQSAGGKQFF
TRBV11-3	TRBD1	TRBJ2-1	15	few	TGTGCCAGCAGCTTAGGGGGACAGGGGGCCGATGAGCAGTTCTTC	CASSLGGQGADEQFF
TRBV10-3	.	TRBJ1-2	13	.	TGTGCCTTCAGCCCGGAGTATGACTATGGCTACACCTTC	CAFSPEYDYGYTF
TRBV5-1	TRBD2	TRBJ2-1	16	.	TGCGCCAGCAGCCCTCGAACTAGCGAGACCTACAATGAGCAGTTCTTC	CASSPRTSETYNEQFF
TRBV20-1	.	TRBJ1-2	13	many	TGCAGTGCTCCTTCCCAGGGGCACGCTGGCTACACCTTC	CSAPSQGHAGYTF
TRBV28	TRBD2	TRBJ2-3	19	many	TGTGCCAGCAGCCCTACCGGGACTAGCGGGAGATGGGGCACAGATACGCAGTATTTT	CASSPTGTSGRWGTDTQYF
TRBV5-1	TRBD1	TRBJ2-1	15	many	TGCGCCAGCAGCTTGATGACAGGGGCGACTAATGAGCAGTTCTTC	CASSLMTGATNEQFF
TRBV20-1	TRBD1	TRBJ1-2	14	.	TGCAGTGCTACATATGACAGGGTGGCTTATGGCTACACCTTC	CSATYDRVAYGYTF
TRBV11-2	TRBD1	TRBJ1-1	11	few	TGTGCCAGCAGCCAGGGGGGGGGAGCTTTCTTT	CASSQGGGAFF
TRBV24-1	.	TRBJ2-7	16	few	TGTGCCACCAGTGATTTCTCGCTAGCGCAATCCTACGAGCAGTACTTC	CATSDFSLAQSYEQYF
TRBV5-1	.	TRBJ1-5	13	.	TGCGCCAGCAGTTACGGGGTGAATCAGCCCCAGCATTTT	CASSYGVNQPQHF
TRBV10-3	TRBD1	TRBJ2-3	15	.	TGTGCCATCAGTGAAAGAACAGGGGGGCCAGATACGCAGTATTTT	CAISERTGGPDTQYF
TRBV28	.	TRBJ1-1	15	.	TGTGCCAGCAGTTTGGACAGCCGCCGGATCACTGAAGCTTTCTTT	CASSLDSRRITEAFF
TRBV7-9	.	TRBJ2-4	15	.	TGTGCCAGCAGCTTAGGGCGCCGGAACAAAAACATTCAGTACTTC	CASSLGRRNKNIQYF
TRBV19	TRBD1	TRBJ1-5	14	.	TGTGCCAGTAGTAGGGGACAGACCAATCAGCCCCAGCATTTT	CASSRGQTNQPQHF
TRBV5-1	TRBD2	TRBJ2-1	17	few	TGCGCCAGCAGCTTTCTACTAGCGGGAGCCTCTCTTTATGAGCAGTTCTTC	CASSFLLAGASLYEQFF
TRBV7-2	TRBD2	TRBJ2-1	17	.	TGTGCCAGCAGCTTATCTCTAGCGGGGAATTTCTACAATGAGCAGTTCTTC	CASSLSLAGNFYNEQFF
TRBV28	TRBD1	TRBJ1-1	13	few	TGTGCCAGCAGAGGACAGGGGGACACTGAAGCTTTCTTT	CASRGQGDTEAFF